This T cell receptor (beta chain) stems from a study of T cells after yellow fever vaccination. TCRdb processed the 5' RACE reads anew with MiXCR; each CDR3 protein has one entry. The sample gives 35,000 to 55,000 distinct CDR3 sequences, around 6.4% of which show up once; 10% is in the top ten. This clonotype was seen more than once but under ten times. This TCR was sampled from a man aged 25 to 40 who received the YFV17D yellow fever vaccine. Sequenced here: PBMCs, either bulk or a sorted T-cell subset (CD4+, CD8+, memory, or dextramer-sorted; not recorded which), sampled 45 days after the yellow fever booster vaccination.

The CDR3 region is CASSNWGQNTDTQYF. The CDR3 region has the DNA TGCGCCAGCAGCAACTGGGGGCAGAACACAGATACGCAGTATTTT. This sequence joins TRBV5-1 and TRBJ2-3; weak D call: TRBD1 (6 bases). Germline CDR1 SGHRS, CDR2 YFSETQ. The CDR3 has 15 amino acids. Trimming stripped 4 bases from V and 2 bases from J, with 14 bases between.